A single sample is the source of the 24 T cell receptor beta chains below, sequenced in a study of blood T cell repertoires in COVID-19. The method was immunoSEQ multiplex PCR; TCRdb's version includes in-frame clones alone and lacks a portion of them. The data show about 300,000 clones, 90% seen once. Input material: PBMCs or T cells enriched from blood (not recorded which). All receptors come from a woman in her twenties or thirties who had recovered from COVID-19.

The chain is built from TRBV20-1 and TRBJ2-1, with 7 bases aligning to TRBD1. This CDR3 region has 12 residues. With V trimmed by 3 bases and J by 6 bases, 2 bases remained unmatched. Germline CDR1 DFQATT, CDR2 SNEGSKA (reference sequence). The CDR3 DNA is TGCAGTGCTAGTAGGGACAGCAATGAGCAGTTCTTC. It translates to CSASRDSNEQFF.

J is TRBJ1-2 and V is TRBV7-3; the D gene is possibly TRBD1 (5 bases). V lost 4 bases and J 7 bases, leaving 13 bases between the germline ends. The CDR3 consists of 13 residues. Germline V gene sequence: CDR1 SGHTA, CDR2 FQGTGA. CDR3 sequence reads: CASSSGQGFGYTF. The CDR3 coding sequence is TGTGCCAGCAGCTCCGGTCAGGGATTTGGCTACACCTTC.

This clone was found once. Here the CDR3 reads CASRLLDSPSGNTIYF. The DNA of the CDR3 is TGTGCCAGCAGACTACTGGATTCTCCCTCTGGAAACACCATATATTTT. The V call is TRBV11-2, the J call TRBJ1-3; D remains ambiguous. V was shortened by 6 bases and J by 0 bases, with 15 bases between the two germline ends. The CDR3 length is 16 residues. Germline assignment: CDR1 SGHAT and CDR2 FQNNGV.

This chain links TRBV7-2 with TRBJ2-5; possible D gene TRBD2, 6 bases. CDR1 is SGHTA, CDR2 FQGNSA, per germline. The CDR3 covers 14 residues. V lost 1 base and J lost 2, with 8 bases in between. Written as DNA, the CDR3 is TGTGCCAGCAGCTTAGATAGCGGTCAAGAGACCCAGTACTTC. As protein: CASSLDSGQETQYF.

The CDR3 coding sequence is TGTGCCAGCTCACCACCGGGACAGGGGTTCCACGAGCAGTACTTC. This encodes CASSPPGQGFHEQYF. This chain links TRBV18 with TRBJ2-7; 10 bases agree with TRBD1. The CDR3 length is 15 residues. V lost 0 bases, J lost 5 bases, and 4 bases stayed unmatched. Germline assignment: CDR1 KGHSH and CDR2 LQKENI.

This clone was observed once. The same CDR3 can be traced to other DNA sequences in this sample. The J gene is TRBJ1-5, the V gene TRBV6-1, with a possible D match to TRBD1 (5 bases). CDR1 and CDR2 (germline): MNHNS, SASEGT. CDR3 length equals 13 residues. Trimming pared 3 bases from V and 6 bases from J, leaving 9 bases between. CDR3 sequence (DNA): TGTGCCAGCAGTGACAGGGAGGGTCAGCCCCAGCATTTT. Its translation: CASSDREGQPQHF.

The genes are TRBV6-5 and TRBJ2-1, with 11 bases fitting TRBD2. CDR1 and CDR2 (germline): MNHEY, SVGAGI. The CDR3 runs to 15 residues. V was clipped by 6 bases and J by 6 bases; unmatched bases: 7. The CDR3 loop reads CASRDSGRAVNEQFF. The CDR3 DNA reads as TGTGCCAGCAGGGATAGCGGGAGGGCTGTCAATGAGCAGTTCTTC.

The chain has TRBV10-3 and TRBJ1-2; 10 nucleotides agree with TRBD1. The germline gives CDR1 ENHRY, CDR2 SYGVKD. The V gene end was trimmed by 9 bases and the J gene end by 8 bases; junction bases not matched to a gene: 6. This CDR3 is 12 amino acids long. CDR3 coding DNA: TGTGCCATTGTGGGACAGGGGAAAGGCTACACCTTC. Its translation is CAIVGQGKGYTF.

The chain combines TRBV7-9 with TRBJ2-7, with TRBD2 matching over 12 bases. This CDR3 spans 15 amino acids. Looked up from germline, CDR1 is SEHNR and CDR2 is FQNEAQ (reference sequence). With V trimmed by 3 bases and J by 3 bases, 3 bases remained unmatched. The CDR3 protein is CASSFSTSGSYEQYF. CDR3 nucleotides: TGTGCCAGCAGCTTCTCGACTAGCGGGAGCTACGAGCAGTACTTC.

This clone has a handful of counts. This chain links TRBV29-1 with TRBJ2-7, with D maybe TRBD2 (5 bases). Germline-derived CDR1 and CDR2 are SQVTM and ANQGSEA. The CDR3 loop spans 13 amino acids. V lost 6 bases to trimming and J lost 2 bases, with 14 bases between them. For the CDR3, the DNA is TGCAGCGTGGACGGAAGCGGACCCTACGAGCAGTACTTC. Encoded protein: CSVDGSGPYEQYF.

The V gene is TRBV5-1, the J gene TRBJ2-5; TRBD1 matches at 9 bases. CDR3 size: 18 residues. The germline gives CDR1 SGHRS, CDR2 YFSETQ. V lost 0 bases, J lost 1 base, and 10 bases stayed unmatched. The CDR3 DNA follows: TGCGCCAGCAGCTTGGGGGGACAGGGATTAATGGGCCAAGAGACCCAGTACTTC. It yields the protein CASSLGGQGLMGQETQYF.

The CDR3 sequence is CASSQLAGENEQFF. CDR3 nucleotide sequence: TGTGCCAGCAGCCAACTAGCGGGAGAGAATGAGCAGTTCTTC. The chain joins TRBV11-2 to TRBJ2-1, with TRBD2 matching 11 bases. The CDR3 loop spans 14 amino acids. V lost 5 bases, J lost 7 bases, and 4 bases stayed unmatched. CDR1 and CDR2 from the germline V gene are SGHAT and FQNNGV.

This chain links TRBV19 with TRBJ2-7; 8 bases are a match to TRBD1. The CDR3 has 13 amino acids. The V and J ends lost 3 bases and 3 bases, in that order; junction bases with no gene match: 1. Germline V lookup: CDR1 LNHDA, CDR2 SQIVND (reference sequence). CDR3 DNA sequence: TGTGCCAGTAGTATGGGACAGGACTACGAGCAGTACTTC. Translation: CASSMGQDYEQYF.

The chain employs TRBV24-1 and TRBJ2-2; 8 bases are shared with TRBD1. The CDR3 covers 13 residues. J lost 3 bases, V lost 9 bases, and 2 bases had no gene match. Per germline, CDR1 KGHDR and CDR2 SFDVKD. The CDR3 reads CATQTGDTGELFF. The CDR3, as DNA: TGTGCCACCCAGACAGGGGACACCGGGGAGCTGTTTTTT.

V is TRBV28 and J is TRBJ2-7; 10 bases are a match to TRBD2. V shed 6 bases and J 1 base; nucleotides not matched to a gene: 3. Per the germline V gene, CDR1 is MDHEN and CDR2 is SYDVKM. This CDR3 is 14 amino acids long. CDR3 sequence (DNA): TGTGCCAGCAGAGCTAGCGGGAGTTCCTACGAGCAGTACTTC. Translated, it gives CASRASGSSYEQYF. The full variable domain, in which reference TRBV28 and TRBJ2-7 provide the parts outside the CDR3, is DVKVTQSSRYLVKRTGEKVFLECVQDMDHENMFWYRQDPGLGLRLIYFSYDVKMKEKGDIPEGYSVSREKKERFSLILESASTNQTSMYLCASRASGSSYEQYFGPGTRLTVT.

The chain uses TRBV10-3 and TRBJ2-3; 10 bases map to TRBD2. V was pared by 3 bases and J by 0 bases, with 6 bases of the junction left unmatched. Germline V gene lookup returns CDR1 ENHRY and CDR2 SYGVKD. There are 17 residues in the CDR3. CDR3 coding DNA: TGTGCCATCAGTGAAGCGGGAGGGCCGATGAGCACAGATACGCAGTATTTT. Its translation: CAISEAGGPMSTDTQYF.

The chain has TRBV7-2 and TRBJ2-7, with 8 bases that match TRBD2. Trimming cost V 2 bases and J 3 bases; bases outside gene matches: 9. CDR1 is SGHTA and CDR2 is FQGNSA in the germline V gene. The CDR3 length is 16 residues. The CDR3: CASSLLHPRGDYEQYF. The CDR3 DNA sequence: TGTGCCAGCAGCTTACTCCACCCGCGGGGGGACTACGAGCAGTACTTC.

V usage is TRBV7-2 and J usage is TRBJ2-1; unclear D gene. This CDR3 has 19 residues. Per the germline V gene, CDR1 is SGHTA and CDR2 is FQGNSA. Deletions cut 0 bases from V and 0 bases from J, with 18 bases between. Here the CDR3 reads CASSLASFIFESSYNEQFF. As DNA, the CDR3 is TGTGCCAGCAGCTTAGCTTCGTTCATTTTTGAGAGCTCCTACAATGAGCAGTTCTTC.

The rearrangement links TRBV10-2 to TRBJ2-3, with 8 bases matching TRBD2. The CDR3 spans 14 residues. Germline CDR1 WSHSY, CDR2 SAAADI. The junction had 5 bases not matched to a gene; V was cut back by 4 bases and J by 5 bases. DNA for the CDR3: TGCGCCAGCAGTGCGGGGGGGGCGGGAGATACGCAGTATTTT. Residues: CASSAGGAGDTQYF.

The count of this clone is one. The chain is built from TRBV4-3 and TRBJ2-5; 7 positions match TRBD2. CDR1 is LGHNA and CDR2 is YSLEER in the germline V gene. CDR3 length equals 14 residues. V lost 3 bases and J lost 5; bases outside the gene matches: 6. CDR3 amino acids: CASSHGGGLETQYF. Written as DNA, the CDR3 is TGCGCCAGCAGCCATGGGGGAGGGCTTGAGACCCAGTACTTC.

The chain employs TRBV5-1 and TRBJ1-5; no definite D call. V gave up 0 bases and J gave up 1 base, with 8 bases separating them. The CDR3 contains 15 residues. The germline gives CDR1 SGHRS, CDR2 YFSETQ. The CDR3 DNA follows: TGCGCCAGCAGCTTGGGCGGGGTCAGCAATCAGCCCCAGCATTTT. It specifies CASSLGGVSNQPQHF. The full variable domain, rest sourced from reference TRBV5-1 and TRBJ1-5, is KAGVTQTPRYLIKTRGQQVTLSCSPISGHRSVSWYQQTPGQGLQFLFEYFSETQRNKGNFPGRFSGRQFSNSRSEMNVSTLELGDSALYLCASSLGGVSNQPQHFGDGTRLSIL.

CDR3 sequence (DNA): TGTGCCAGCAGCTTTGGGACAGGGAACACCGGGGAGCTGTTTTTT. Amino acids: CASSFGTGNTGELFF. This chain links TRBV5-6 with TRBJ2-2; TRBD1 aligns across 8 bases. Trimming removed 2 bases from V and 1 base from J; junction bases left unmatched: 1. The CDR3 has 15 residues. The germline V gene has CDR1 SGHDT and CDR2 YYEEEE.

The genes are TRBV29-1 and TRBJ2-3; TRBD2 aligns across 9 bases. The CDR3 extends over 14 amino acids. J lost 6 bases, V lost 3 bases, and 7 bases had no gene match. Germline V gives CDR1 SQVTM, CDR2 ANQGSEA. CDR3: CSVDSSGMADTQYF. In DNA form, the CDR3 reads TGCAGCGTTGATTCTAGCGGGATGGCGGATACGCAGTATTTT.

The DNA for the CDR3 is TGTGCCTGGAGTGGACTAGCATTCGAGCAGTACTTC. Its translation: CAWSGLAFEQYF. This rearrangement joins TRBV30 to TRBJ2-7; TRBD2 aligns across 7 bases. Unmatched junction bases numbered 3, after V lost 1 base and J lost 6 bases. CDR1 and CDR2 from the germline V gene are GTSNPN and SVGIG (reference sequence). The CDR3 length is 12 residues.